The clone carrying this T cell receptor (beta chain) has only a few counts. Antigen: not known. Sequencing used immunoSEQ multiplex PCR; TCRdb keeps in-frame clones, though not all of them. The sample lists tens of thousands of clones; about 81% were seen once. V was shortened by 0 bases and J by 6 bases, with 16 bases between the two germline ends. The CDR3 loop spans 15 amino acids. Per germline, CDR1 SGHRS and CDR2 YFSETQ. This specimen comes from a study of a mutant IDH1 vaccine in newly diagnosed glioma. This sample's time point: week 23, last vaccination. Each dose delivered 300 ug of mutant IDH1 20-mer peptide subcutaneously with imiquimod.

The receptor's source is a woman in her forties with glioma. Some clones in this sample may be carry-over from other donors' samples. V gene TRBV5-1 combines with J gene TRBJ2-7; tentative D call: TRBD1 (5 bases). The sample here was PBMCs, taken from a glioma patient whose treatment included an IDH1 peptide vaccine. In DNA form, the CDR3 reads TGCGCCAGCAGCTTGGGGTCAGGGCTCTTATCCGAGCAGTACTTC. This gives the protein CASSLGSGLLSEQYF.